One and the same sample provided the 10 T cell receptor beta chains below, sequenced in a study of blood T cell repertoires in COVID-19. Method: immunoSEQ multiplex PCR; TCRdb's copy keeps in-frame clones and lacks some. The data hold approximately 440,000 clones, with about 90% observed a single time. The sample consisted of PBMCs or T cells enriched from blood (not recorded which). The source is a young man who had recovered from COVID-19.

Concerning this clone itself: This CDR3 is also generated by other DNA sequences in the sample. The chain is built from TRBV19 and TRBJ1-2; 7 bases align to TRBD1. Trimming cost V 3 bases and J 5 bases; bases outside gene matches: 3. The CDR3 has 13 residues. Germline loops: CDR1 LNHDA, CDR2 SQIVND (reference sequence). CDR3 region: CASSIAGGYGYTF. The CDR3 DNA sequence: TGTGCCAGTAGTATCGCAGGGGGGTATGGCTACACCTTC. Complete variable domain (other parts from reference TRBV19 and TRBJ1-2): DGGITQSPKYLFRKEGQNVTLSCEQNLNHDAMYWYRQDPGQGLRLIYYSQIVNDFQKGDIAEGYSVSREKKESFPLTVTSAQKNPTAFYLCASSIAGGYGYTFGSGTRLTVV.

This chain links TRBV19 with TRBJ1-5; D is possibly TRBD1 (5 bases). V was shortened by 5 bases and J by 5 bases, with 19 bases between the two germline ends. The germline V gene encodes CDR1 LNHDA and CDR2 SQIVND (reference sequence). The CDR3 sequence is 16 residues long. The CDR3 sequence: CASSAHGGRGDQPQHF. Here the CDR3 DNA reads TGTGCCAGTAGTGCCCATGGGGGGAGAGGTGATCAGCCCCAGCATTTT.

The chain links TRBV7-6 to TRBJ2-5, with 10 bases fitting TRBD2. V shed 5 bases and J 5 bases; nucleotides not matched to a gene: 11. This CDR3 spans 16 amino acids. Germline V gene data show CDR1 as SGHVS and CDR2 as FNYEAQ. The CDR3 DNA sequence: TGTGCCAGCAGCCCGTTGGCTAGCGGGAGATGGGAGACCCAGTACTTC. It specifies CASSPLASGRWETQYF. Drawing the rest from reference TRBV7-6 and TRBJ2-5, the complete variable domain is GAGVSQSPRYKVTKRGQDVALRCDPISGHVSLYWYRQALGQGPEFLTYFNYEAQQDKSGLPNDRFSAERPEGSISTLTIQRTEQRDSAMYRCASSPLASGRWETQYFGPGTRLLVL.

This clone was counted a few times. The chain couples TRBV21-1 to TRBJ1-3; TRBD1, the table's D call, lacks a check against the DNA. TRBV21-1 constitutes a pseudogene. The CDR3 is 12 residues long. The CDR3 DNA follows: TGTGCCAGCAGCCAGAAGTGGAACACCATATATTTT. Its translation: CASSQKWNTIYF.

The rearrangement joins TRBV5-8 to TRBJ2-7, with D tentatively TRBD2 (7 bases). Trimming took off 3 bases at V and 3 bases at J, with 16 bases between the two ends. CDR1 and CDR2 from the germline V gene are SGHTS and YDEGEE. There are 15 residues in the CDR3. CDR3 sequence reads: CASSWGGSKSYEQYF. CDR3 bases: TGTGCCAGCAGCTGGGGGGGCTCGAAAAGCTACGAGCAGTACTTC.

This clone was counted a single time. The CDR3 DNA sequence: TGTGCCAGCACAATCGGGACTAGCGGGAGTTATGGGGAGCTGTTTTTT. It codes for CASTIGTSGSYGELFF. The J gene is TRBJ2-2, the V gene TRBV28; 14 bases align to TRBD2. The germline V gene has CDR1 MDHEN and CDR2 SYDVKM. The CDR3 covers 16 residues. V was clipped by 7 bases and J by 8 bases; unmatched bases: 9.

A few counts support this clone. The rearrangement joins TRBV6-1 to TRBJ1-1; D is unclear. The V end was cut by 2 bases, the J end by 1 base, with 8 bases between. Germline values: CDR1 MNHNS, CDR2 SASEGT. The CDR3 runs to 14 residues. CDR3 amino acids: CASSEKLKNTEAFF. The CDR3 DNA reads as TGTGCCAGCAGTGAAAAACTTAAGAACACTGAAGCTTTCTTT.

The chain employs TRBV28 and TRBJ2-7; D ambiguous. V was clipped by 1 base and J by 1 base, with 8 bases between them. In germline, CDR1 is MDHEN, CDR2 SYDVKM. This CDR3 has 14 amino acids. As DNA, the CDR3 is TGTGCCAGCAGTTTATCCCTTTCTTCCTACGAGCAGTACTTC. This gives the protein CASSLSLSSYEQYF.

CDR3: CASSPGTGSRGNTIYF. The CDR3 nucleotides read TGTGCCAGCAGCCCTGGGACAGGGAGTCGTGGAAACACCATATATTTT. The chain combines TRBV5-6 with TRBJ1-3; 9 nucleotides line up with TRBD1. This CDR3 is 16 amino acids long. V shed 4 bases, J shed 3 bases, and the junction held 8 bases outside the gene matches. The germline CDR1 and CDR2 sequences are SGHDT and YYEEEE.

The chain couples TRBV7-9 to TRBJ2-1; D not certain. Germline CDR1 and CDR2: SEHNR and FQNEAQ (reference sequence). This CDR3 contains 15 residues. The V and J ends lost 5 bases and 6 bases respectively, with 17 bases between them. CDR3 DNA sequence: TGTGCCAGCAGCCCAGGCCATGTCTCCGGCAATGAGCAGTTCTTC. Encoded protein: CASSPGHVSGNEQFF.